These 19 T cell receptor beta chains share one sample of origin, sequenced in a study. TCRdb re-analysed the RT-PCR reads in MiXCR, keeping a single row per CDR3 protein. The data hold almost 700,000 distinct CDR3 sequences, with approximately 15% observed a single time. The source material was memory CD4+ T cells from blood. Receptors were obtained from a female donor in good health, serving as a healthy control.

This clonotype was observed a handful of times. CDR3 sequence reads: CASSLSMGTNYEQYF. Written as DNA, the CDR3 is TGTGCCAGCAGTTTATCCATGGGGACAAACTACGAGCAGTACTTC. The rearrangement joins TRBV27 to TRBJ2-7, with a weak D call TRBD1 (6 bases). The length of the CDR3 is 15 residues. V lost 0 bases, J lost 3 bases, and 12 bases lay in between. Germline V gene lookup returns CDR1 MNHEY and CDR2 SMNVEV (reference sequence).

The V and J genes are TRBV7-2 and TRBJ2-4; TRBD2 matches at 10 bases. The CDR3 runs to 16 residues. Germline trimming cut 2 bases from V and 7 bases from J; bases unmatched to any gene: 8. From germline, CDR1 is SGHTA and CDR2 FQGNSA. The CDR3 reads CASSLIPSGGNNIQYF. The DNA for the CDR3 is TGTGCCAGCAGCTTAATCCCTAGCGGGGGAAATAACATTCAGTACTTC.

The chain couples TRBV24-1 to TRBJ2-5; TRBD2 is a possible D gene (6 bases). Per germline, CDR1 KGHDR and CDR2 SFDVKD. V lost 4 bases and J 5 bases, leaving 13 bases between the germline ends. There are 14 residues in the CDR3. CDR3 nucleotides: TGTGCCACCAGTGAGGAGGGGCCAGGGGAGACCCAGTACTTC. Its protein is CATSEEGPGETQYF.

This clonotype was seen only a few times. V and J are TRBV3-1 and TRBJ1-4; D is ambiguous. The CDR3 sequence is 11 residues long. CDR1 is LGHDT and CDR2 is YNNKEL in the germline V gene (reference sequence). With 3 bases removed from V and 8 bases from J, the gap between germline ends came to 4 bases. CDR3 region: CASSQSEKLFF. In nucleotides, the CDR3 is TGTGCCAGCAGCCAGAGCGAAAAACTGTTTTTT.

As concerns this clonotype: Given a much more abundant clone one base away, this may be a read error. CDR3 in DNA: TGTGCCAGCAGCTTGGGGGGGGATAGCAATCAGCCCCAGCATTTT. This codes for CASSLGGDSNQPQHF. The chain uses TRBV5-4 and TRBJ1-5; TRBD1 is a possible D gene (5 bases). Trimming took 0 bases from V and 0 from J, leaving 7 bases between them. The CDR3 covers 15 residues. Per germline, CDR1 SGHNT and CDR2 YYREEE (reference sequence).

The CDR3 nucleotides are TGTGCCAGCAATTCACCTGCCTACGAGCAGTACTTC. Protein: CASNSPAYEQYF. The rearrangement links TRBV6-2 or TRBV6-3 to TRBJ2-7; D remains ambiguous. The CDR3 contains 12 residues. Germline V CDR1 and CDR2: MNHEY, SVGEGT. V dropped 7 bases and J dropped 2 bases, with 9 bases sitting between them.

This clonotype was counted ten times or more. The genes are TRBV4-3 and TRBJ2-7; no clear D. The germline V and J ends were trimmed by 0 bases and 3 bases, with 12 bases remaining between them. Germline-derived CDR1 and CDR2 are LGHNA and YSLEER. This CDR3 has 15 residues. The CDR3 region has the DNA TGCGCCAGCAGCCAAGAACCGACCGGTAACTACGAGCAGTACTTC. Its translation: CASSQEPTGNYEQYF.

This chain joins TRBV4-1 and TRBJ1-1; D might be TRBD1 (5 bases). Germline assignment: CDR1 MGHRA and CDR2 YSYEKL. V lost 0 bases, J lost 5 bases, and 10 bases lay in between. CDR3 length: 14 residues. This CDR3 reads CASSQERRGTEAFF. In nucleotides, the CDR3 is TGCGCCAGCAGCCAAGAGAGAAGGGGAACTGAAGCTTTCTTT.

The CDR3 loop reads CASSSPLQRNGYTF. The DNA for the CDR3 is TGCGCCAGCAGCTCCCCGCTCCAGCGGAATGGCTACACCTTC. This rearrangement joins TRBV5-1 to TRBJ1-2; D unclear. Trimming took 3 bases from V and 6 from J, leaving 15 bases between them. This CDR3 is 14 amino acids long. Germline lookup yields CDR1 SGHRS and CDR2 YFSETQ.

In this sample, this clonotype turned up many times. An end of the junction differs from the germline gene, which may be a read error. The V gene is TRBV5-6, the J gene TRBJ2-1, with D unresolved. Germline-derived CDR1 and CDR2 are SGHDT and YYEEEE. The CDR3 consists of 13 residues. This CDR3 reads CASSLAVGRRYLF. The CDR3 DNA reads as TGTGCCAGCAGCTTGGCCGTAGGCCGTCGCTACCTCTTC.

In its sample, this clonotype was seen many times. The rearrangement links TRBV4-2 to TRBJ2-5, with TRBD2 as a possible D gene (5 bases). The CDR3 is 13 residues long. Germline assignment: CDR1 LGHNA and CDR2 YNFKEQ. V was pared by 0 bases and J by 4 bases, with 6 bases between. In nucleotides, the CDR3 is TGTGCCAGCAGCCAAGACAGCGGAGAGACCCAGTACTTC. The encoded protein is CASSQDSGETQYF.

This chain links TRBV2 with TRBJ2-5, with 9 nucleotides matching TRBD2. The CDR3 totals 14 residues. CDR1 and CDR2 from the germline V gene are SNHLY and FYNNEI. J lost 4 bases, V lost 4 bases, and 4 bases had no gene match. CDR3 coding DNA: TGTGCCAGCAGTGGCGGGAGGGGATTAGAGACCCAGTACTTC. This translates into CASSGGRGLETQYF.

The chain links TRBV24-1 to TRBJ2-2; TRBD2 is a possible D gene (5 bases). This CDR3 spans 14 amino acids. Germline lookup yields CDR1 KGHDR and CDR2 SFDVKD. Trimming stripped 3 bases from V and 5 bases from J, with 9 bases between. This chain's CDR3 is CATSDGGITGELFF. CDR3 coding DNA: TGTGCCACCAGTGATGGAGGAATTACCGGGGAGCTGTTTTTT.

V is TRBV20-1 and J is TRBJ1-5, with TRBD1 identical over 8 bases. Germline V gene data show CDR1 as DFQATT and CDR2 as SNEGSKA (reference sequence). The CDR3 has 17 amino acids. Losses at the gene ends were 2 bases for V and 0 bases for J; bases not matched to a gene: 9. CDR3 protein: CSARSLMDRASNQPQHF. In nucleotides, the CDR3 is TGCAGTGCTAGATCCTTGATGGACAGGGCTAGCAATCAGCCCCAGCATTTT.

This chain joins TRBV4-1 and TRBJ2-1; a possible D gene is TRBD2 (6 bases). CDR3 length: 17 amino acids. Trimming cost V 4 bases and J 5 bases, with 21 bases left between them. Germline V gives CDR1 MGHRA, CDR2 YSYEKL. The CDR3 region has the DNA TGCGCCAGCAGCCGAGGAGATGCGCGGACTATGGACAATGAGCAGTTCTTC. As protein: CASSRGDARTMDNEQFF.

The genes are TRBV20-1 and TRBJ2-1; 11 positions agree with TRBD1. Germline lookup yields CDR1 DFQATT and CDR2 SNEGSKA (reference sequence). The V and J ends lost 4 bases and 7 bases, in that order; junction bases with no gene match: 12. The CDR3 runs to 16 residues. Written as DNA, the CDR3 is TGCAGTGCTACGCCGACGGGACAGGGGGTTAGAAATGAGCAGTTCTTC. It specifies CSATPTGQGVRNEQFF.

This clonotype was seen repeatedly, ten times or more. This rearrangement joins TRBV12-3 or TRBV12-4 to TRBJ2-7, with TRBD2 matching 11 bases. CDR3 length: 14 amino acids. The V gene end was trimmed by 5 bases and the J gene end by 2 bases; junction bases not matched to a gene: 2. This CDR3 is CASSETSGTYEQYF. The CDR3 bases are TGTGCCAGCAGTGAGACTAGCGGGACCTACGAGCAGTACTTC.

CDR3 sequence: CASWRQGSEAFF. The DNA for the CDR3 is TGTGCCAGTTGGAGACAGGGAAGTGAAGCTTTCTTT. The chain has TRBV19 and TRBJ1-1, with 7 bases that match TRBD1. There are 12 residues in the CDR3. Germline CDR1 is LNHDA and CDR2 is SQIVND (reference sequence). J was trimmed by 7 bases and V by 8 bases; bases with no gene match: 7.

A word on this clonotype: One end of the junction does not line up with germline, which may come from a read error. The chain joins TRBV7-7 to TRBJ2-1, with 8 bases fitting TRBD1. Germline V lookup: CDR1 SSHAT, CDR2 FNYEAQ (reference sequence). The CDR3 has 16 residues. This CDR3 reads CASSPRGQGQLNEQFF. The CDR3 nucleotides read TGTGCTAGCAGCCCTCGAGGACAGGGACAGTTAAATGAGCAGTTCTTC.